This T cell receptor (beta chain) was captured by sequencing in a study of T cell responses to AZD1222 COVID-19 vaccine. Findings of the study overall: Among those given AZD1222, only five or six were seropositive at baseline. With dominance at 160-218 and 743-854, vaccine-associated CD4 TCRs spanned spike. Unmutated variant regions reportedly attract nearly half of all spike-specific TCRs.

The CDR3 covers 12 residues. The V end lost 3 bases, the J end lost 9 bases, and 9 bases lay between the germline ends. Germline CDR1 and CDR2: LNHDA and SQIVND (reference sequence). Details on this clone: The target antigen is unknown.

The data were produced by immunoSEQ multiplex PCR, yet TCRdb's version contains in-frame clones alone and is incomplete. In the table there are about 90,000 clones, 88% of which are singletons. The receptor was isolated from an adult who received the AZD1222 COVID-19 vaccine. Sequences were derived from peripheral blood, sampled 28 days after the second AZD1222 dose. V and J are TRBV19 and TRBJ1-5; D remains ambiguous. This CDR3 is CASSMIGGPQHF. CDR3 DNA: TGTGCCAGTAGTATGATAGGAGGGCCCCAGCATTTT.